Described below is a single TCR beta chain sequence and its context. No antigen is known for it. TCRdb ran MiXCR on the 5' RACE reads and lists one entry per CDR3 protein. The data show roughly 50,000 distinct CDR3 sequences, approximately 11% seen once. With 8 bases clipped from V and 3 bases from J, the junction kept 10 bases outside the gene matches. CDR1 is DFQATT and CDR2 is SNEGSKA in the germline V gene (reference sequence). This CDR3 is built from 14 residues. The data are from a study of neurological immune-mediated disorders. The study, taken as a whole, reports: Across subjects, expanded clones had no CDR3 amino acid sequences in common, pointing to private repertoires in all groups.

The chain joins TRBV20-1 to TRBJ2-3; 8 nucleotides match TRBD2. The source of this sequence is an older woman with HTLV-1-associated myelopathy (HAM/TSP). Sequencing input: PBMCs. CDR3 bases: TGCAGTAGTATTTCGGGAGGGCCGACAGATACGCAGTATTTT. It is translated as CSSISGGPTDTQYF.